This T cell receptor beta chain was observed in a study of shared clonotypes between healthy human individuals. The count of this clone is one. Deep-level assay runs were performed. Profiled with immunoSEQ multiplex PCR; TCRdb holds only in-frame clones, not every one. The sample includes around 1.5 million clones, around 98% seen only once; the top ten take approximately 0.44%. CDR1 and CDR2 from the germline V gene are SGHNT and YYREEE (reference sequence). The CDR3 is 16 amino acids. V shed 2 bases and J shed 3 bases, with 15 bases lying between them. The sequenced material came from naive CD4+ T cells sorted from blood. Subset reported: CD45RA+ positively selected. This TCR came from a man in his thirties or forties in good health. The chain links TRBV5-4 to TRBJ1-3; no clear D gene. The CDR3 reads CASSLNSGSGGNTIYF. In DNA form, the CDR3 reads TGTGCCAGCAGCTTAAATTCGGGTTCAGGTGGAAACACCATATATTTT.